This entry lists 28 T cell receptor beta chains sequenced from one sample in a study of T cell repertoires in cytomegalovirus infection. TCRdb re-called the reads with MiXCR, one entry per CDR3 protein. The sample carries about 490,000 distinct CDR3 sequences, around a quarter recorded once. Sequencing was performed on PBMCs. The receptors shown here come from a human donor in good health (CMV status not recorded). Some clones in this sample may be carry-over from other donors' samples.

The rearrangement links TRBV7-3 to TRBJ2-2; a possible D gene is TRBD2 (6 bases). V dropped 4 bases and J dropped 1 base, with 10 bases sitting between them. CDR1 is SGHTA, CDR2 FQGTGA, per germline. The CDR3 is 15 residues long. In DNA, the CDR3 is TGTGCCAGCAGCTCGGGGGTGGGGAACACCGGGGAGCTGTTTTTT. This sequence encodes CASSSGVGNTGELFF.

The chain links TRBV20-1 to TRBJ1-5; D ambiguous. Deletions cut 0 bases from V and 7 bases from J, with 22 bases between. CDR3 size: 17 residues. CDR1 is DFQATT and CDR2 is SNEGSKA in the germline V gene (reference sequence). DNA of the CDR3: TGCAGTGCTAGAGATCTTTCTACCGGAGTGGCTTTGCAGCCCCAGCATTTT. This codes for CSARDLSTGVALQPQHF.

The CDR3 coding sequence is TGTGCCAGCAGTTGGGTGGGTGGGGGCCAAGAGACCCAGTACTTC. This sequence encodes CASSWVGGGQETQYF. This chain uses TRBV28 with TRBJ2-5; D might be TRBD1 or TRBD2, each matching 5 bases. The CDR3 is 15 residues long. Trimming removed 4 bases from V and 1 base from J, with 13 bases in between. Germline CDR1 is MDHEN and CDR2 is SYDVKM.

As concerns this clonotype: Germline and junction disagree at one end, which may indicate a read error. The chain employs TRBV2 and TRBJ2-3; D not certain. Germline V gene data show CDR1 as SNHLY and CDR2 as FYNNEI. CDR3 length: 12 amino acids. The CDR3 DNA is TGTGCCAGCGGTGACGAGTCCCTCGCGCAGTATTTT. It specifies CASGDESLAQYF.

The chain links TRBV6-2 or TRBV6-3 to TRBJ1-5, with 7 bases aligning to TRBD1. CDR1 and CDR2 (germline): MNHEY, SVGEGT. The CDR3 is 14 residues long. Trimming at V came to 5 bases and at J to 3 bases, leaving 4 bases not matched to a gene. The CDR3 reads CASSTQGYNQPQHF. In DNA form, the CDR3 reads TGTGCCAGCAGTACACAGGGGTACAATCAGCCCCAGCATTTT.

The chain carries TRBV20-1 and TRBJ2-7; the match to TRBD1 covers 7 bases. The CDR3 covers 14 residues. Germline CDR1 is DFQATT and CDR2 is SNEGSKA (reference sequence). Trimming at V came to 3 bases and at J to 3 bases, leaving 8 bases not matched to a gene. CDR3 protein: CSASAQGVSYEQYF. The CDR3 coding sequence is TGCAGTGCTAGTGCCCAGGGGGTTAGCTACGAGCAGTACTTC.

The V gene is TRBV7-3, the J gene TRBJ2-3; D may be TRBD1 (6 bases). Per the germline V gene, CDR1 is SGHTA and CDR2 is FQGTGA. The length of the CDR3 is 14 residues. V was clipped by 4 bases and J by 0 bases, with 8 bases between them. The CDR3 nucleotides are TGTGCCAGCAGCTCAGGGGCAAGCACAGATACGCAGTATTTT. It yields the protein CASSSGASTDTQYF.

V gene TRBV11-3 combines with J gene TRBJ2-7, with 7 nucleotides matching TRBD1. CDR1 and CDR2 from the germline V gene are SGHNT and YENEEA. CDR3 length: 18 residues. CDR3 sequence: CDSSAGTDITYGFDEQYV. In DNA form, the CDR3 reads TGTGACAGCAGCGCTGGGACAGACATTACTTATGGCTTTGACGAGCAGTACGTC.

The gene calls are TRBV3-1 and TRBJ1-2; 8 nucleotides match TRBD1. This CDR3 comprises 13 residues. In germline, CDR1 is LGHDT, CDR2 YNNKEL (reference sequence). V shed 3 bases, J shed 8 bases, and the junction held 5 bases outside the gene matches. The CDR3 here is CASSQTGDGGYTF. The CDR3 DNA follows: TGTGCCAGCAGCCAGACAGGGGACGGCGGCTACACCTTC.

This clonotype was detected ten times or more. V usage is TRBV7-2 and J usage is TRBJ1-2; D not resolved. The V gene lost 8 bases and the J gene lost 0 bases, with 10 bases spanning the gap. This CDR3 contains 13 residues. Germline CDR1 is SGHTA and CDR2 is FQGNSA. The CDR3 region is CASASTANYGYTF. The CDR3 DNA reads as TGTGCCAGCGCGAGCACCGCTAACTATGGCTACACCTTC.

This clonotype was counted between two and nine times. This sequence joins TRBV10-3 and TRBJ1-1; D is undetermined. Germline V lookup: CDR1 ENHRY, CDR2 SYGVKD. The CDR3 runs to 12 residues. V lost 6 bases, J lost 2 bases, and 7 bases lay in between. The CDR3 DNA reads TGTGCCATCAGATCTCTAAACACTGAAGCTTTCTTT. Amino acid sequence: CAIRSLNTEAFF.

The CDR3 nucleotides read TGTGCCACCAGCAGAGACAACGGCGGAAACACCATATATTTT. Its translation is CATSRDNGGNTIYF. The chain links TRBV15 to TRBJ1-3, with D unresolved. The CDR3 spans 14 residues. Trimming cost V 0 bases and J 4 bases, with 7 bases left between them. The germline V gene encodes CDR1 LNHNV and CDR2 YYDKDF (reference sequence).

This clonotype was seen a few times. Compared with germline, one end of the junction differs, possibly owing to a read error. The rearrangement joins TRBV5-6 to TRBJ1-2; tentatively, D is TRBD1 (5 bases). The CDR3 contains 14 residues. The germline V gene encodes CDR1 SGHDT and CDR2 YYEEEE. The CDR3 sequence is CASRLVGGVYGYTF. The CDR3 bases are TGTGCCAGCAGATTGGTTGGAGGGGTGTATGGCTACACCTTC.

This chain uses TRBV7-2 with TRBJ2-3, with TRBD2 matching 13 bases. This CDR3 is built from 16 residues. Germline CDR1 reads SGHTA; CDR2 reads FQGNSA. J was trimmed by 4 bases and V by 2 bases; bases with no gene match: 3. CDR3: CASSLTSGRGADTQYF. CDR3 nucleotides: TGTGCCAGCAGCTTAACTAGCGGGAGGGGGGCAGATACGCAGTATTTT.

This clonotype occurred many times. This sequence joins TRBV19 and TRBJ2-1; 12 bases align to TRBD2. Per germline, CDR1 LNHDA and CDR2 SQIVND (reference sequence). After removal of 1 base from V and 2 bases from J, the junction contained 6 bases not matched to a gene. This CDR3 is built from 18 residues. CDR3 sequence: CASSIAPTSGRPYNEQFF. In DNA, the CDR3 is TGTGCCAGTAGTATAGCCCCGACTAGCGGGAGACCCTACAATGAGCAGTTCTTC.

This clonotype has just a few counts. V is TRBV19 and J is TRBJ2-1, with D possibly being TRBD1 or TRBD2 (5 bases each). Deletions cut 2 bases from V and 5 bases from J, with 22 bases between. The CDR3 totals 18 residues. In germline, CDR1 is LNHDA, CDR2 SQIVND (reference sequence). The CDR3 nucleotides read TGTGCCAGTAGTATATCCGGGGCCAGACTTCCTAGTGACAATGAGCAGTTCTTC. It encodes CASSISGARLPSDNEQFF.

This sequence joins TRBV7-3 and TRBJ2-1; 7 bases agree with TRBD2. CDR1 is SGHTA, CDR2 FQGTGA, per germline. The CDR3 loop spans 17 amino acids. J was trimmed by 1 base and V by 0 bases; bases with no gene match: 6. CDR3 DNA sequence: TGTGCCAGCAGCTTAACCTTCGTGGGGGGGTCCTACAATGAGCAGTTCTTC. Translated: CASSLTFVGGSYNEQFF.

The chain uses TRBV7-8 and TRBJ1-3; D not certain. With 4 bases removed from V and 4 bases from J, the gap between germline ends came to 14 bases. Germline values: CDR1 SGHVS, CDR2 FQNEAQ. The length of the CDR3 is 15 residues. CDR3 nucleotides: TGTGCCAGCAGCTCGAGACCGGGTGGCGGAAACACCATATATTTT. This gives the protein CASSSRPGGGNTIYF. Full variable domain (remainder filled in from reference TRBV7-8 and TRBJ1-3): GAGVSQSPRYKVAKRGQDVALRCDPISGHVSLFWYQQALGQGPEFLTYFQNEAQLDKSGLPSDRFFAERPEGSVSTLKIQRTQQEDSAVYLCASSSRPGGGNTIYFGEGSWLTVV.

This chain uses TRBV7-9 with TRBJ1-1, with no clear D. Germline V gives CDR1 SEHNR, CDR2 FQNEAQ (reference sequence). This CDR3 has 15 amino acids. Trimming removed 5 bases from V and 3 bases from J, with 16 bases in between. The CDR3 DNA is TGTGCCAGCAGCCCTACCTGGCGGACTCACACTGAAGCTTTCTTT. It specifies CASSPTWRTHTEAFF.

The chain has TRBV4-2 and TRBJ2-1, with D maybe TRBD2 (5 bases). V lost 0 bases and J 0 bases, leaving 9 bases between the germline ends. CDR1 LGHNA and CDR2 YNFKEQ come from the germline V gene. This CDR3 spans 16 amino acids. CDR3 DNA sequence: TGTGCCAGCAGCCAAGATATCAGCGGCTCCTACAATGAGCAGTTCTTC. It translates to CASSQDISGSYNEQFF.

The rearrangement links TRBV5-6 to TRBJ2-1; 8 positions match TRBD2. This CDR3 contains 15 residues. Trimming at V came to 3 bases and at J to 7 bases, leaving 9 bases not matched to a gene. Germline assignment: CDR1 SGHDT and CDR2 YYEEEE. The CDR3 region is CASSSEREWRNEQFF. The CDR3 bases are TGTGCCAGCAGCTCCGAGCGGGAGTGGAGGAATGAGCAGTTCTTC.

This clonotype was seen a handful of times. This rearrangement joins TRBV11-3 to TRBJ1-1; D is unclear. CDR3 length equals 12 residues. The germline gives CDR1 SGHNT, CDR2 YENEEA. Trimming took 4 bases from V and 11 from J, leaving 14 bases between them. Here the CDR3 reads CASSSSIGSAFF. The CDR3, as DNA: TGTGCCAGCAGCTCTAGTATCGGCTCGGCTTTCTTT.

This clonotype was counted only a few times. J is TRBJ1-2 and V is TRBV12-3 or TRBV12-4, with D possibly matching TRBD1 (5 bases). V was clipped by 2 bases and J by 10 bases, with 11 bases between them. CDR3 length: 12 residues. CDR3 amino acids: CASSLSGGPYTF. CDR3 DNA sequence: TGTGCCAGCAGTTTAAGTGGGGGACCCTACACCTTC.

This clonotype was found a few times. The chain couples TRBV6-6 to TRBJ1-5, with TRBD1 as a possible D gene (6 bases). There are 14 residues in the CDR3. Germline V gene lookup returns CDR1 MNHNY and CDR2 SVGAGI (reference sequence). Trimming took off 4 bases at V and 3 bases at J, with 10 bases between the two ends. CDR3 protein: CASSFGGHNQPQHF. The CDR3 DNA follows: TGTGCCAGCAGTTTTGGGGGGCACAATCAGCCCCAGCATTTT.

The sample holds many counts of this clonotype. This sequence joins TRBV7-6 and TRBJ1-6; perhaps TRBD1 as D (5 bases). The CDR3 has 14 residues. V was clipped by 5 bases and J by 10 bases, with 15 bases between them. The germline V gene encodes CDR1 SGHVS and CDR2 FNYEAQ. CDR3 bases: TGTGCCAGCAGCCCGGACTGGGGGGTCTCACCCCTCCACTTT. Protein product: CASSPDWGVSPLHF.

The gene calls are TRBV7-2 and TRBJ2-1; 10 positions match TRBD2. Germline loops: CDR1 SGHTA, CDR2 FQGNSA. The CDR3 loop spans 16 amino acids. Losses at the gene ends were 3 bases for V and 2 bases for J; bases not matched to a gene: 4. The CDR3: CASSFRTSGPYNEQFF. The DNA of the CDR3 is TGTGCCAGCAGCTTCCGGACTAGCGGACCCTACAATGAGCAGTTCTTC.

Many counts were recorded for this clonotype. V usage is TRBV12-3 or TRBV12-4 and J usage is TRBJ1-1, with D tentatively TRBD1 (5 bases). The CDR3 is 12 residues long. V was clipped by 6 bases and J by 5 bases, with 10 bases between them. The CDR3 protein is CASSPGQTEAFF. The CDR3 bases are TGTGCCAGCAGCCCTGGACAAACTGAAGCTTTCTTT.

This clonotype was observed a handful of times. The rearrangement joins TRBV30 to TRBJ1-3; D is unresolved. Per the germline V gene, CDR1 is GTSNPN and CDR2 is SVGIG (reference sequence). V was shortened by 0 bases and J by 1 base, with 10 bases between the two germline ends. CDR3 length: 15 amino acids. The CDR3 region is CAWSVHSASGNTIYF. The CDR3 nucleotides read TGTGCCTGGAGTGTTCACAGCGCGTCTGGAAACACCATATATTTT.